These 21 T cell receptor beta chains originate from one sample sequenced in a study of glioma-infiltrating T cells. TCR alpha and beta CDR3 regions were amplified from RNA using iRepertoire nested multiplex PCR. TCRdb passed the multiplex PCR reads through MiXCR, listing each CDR3 protein once. The sample records approximately 90,000 distinct CDR3 sequences, 23% being singletons. Sequencing used glioma tissue, nonneoplastic brain tissue, or PBMCs (not recorded which). The receptors shown here come from a human donor with low-grade glioma or glioblastoma, undergoing nonglioma brain surgery, or in good health (not recorded which).

This sequence joins TRBV18 and TRBJ2-7; D is perhaps TRBD2 (5 bases). Trimming shortened V by 0 bases and J by 0 bases, and 9 bases separated the two germline ends. This CDR3 has 15 residues. Germline V gene data show CDR1 as KGHSH and CDR2 as LQKENI. CDR3 in DNA: TGTGCCAGCTCACCACCTGAGGCGGGCTCCTACGAGCAGTACTTC. Encoded protein: CASSPPEAGSYEQYF.

The gene calls are TRBV20-1 and TRBJ2-3, with TRBD1 as a possible D gene (6 bases). The V end lost 3 bases, the J end lost 11 bases, and 18 bases lay between the germline ends. CDR1 and CDR2 from the germline V gene are DFQATT and SNEGSKA (reference sequence). This CDR3 region has 13 residues. CDR3 loop: CSASSYTGKVQYF. Written as DNA, the CDR3 is TGCAGTGCTAGCAGTTATACAGGGAAGGTGCAGTATTTT.

The rearrangement links TRBV5-4 to TRBJ1-5, with a possible D match to TRBD1 (5 bases). CDR1 and CDR2 from the germline V gene are SGHNT and YYREEE (reference sequence). This CDR3 comprises 13 residues. Between the trimmed V and J ends, which lost 2 bases and 5 bases, there was a span of 8 bases. CDR3 sequence: CASSLGADQPQHF. The CDR3 bases are TGTGCCAGCAGCTTAGGGGCGGATCAGCCCCAGCATTTT.

V gene TRBV29-1 combines with J gene TRBJ2-1, with D unresolved. The CDR3 totals 12 residues. Trimming shortened V by 3 bases and J by 8 bases, and 11 bases separated the two germline ends. Germline values: CDR1 SQVTM, CDR2 ANQGSEA. CDR3 nucleotide sequence: TGCAGCGTTGACTTGCCGTGGGATGAGCAGTTCTTC. Protein sequence: CSVDLPWDEQFF.

This clonotype was counted many times. The chain has TRBV10-2 and TRBJ1-5; the D is unclear. Germline CDR1 is WSHSY and CDR2 is SAAADI. V shed 2 bases and J shed 6 bases, with 5 bases lying between them. The CDR3 runs 12 residues. In nucleotides, the CDR3 is TGCGCCAGCAGTGAGCCTACTCAGCCCCAGCATTTT. Protein product: CASSEPTQPQHF.

This clonotype has a count of ten or more. The chain carries TRBV20-1 and TRBJ2-7; a possible D gene is TRBD1 (6 bases). Per germline, CDR1 DFQATT and CDR2 SNEGSKA (reference sequence). The CDR3 has 12 residues. Trimming removed 3 bases at V and 4 bases at J, with 10 bases between. The CDR3 DNA sequence: TGCAGTGCTAGCAGGGGACCTTACGAGCAGTACTTC. Translating gives CSASRGPYEQYF.

This clonotype was counted many times. The genes are TRBV5-4 and TRBJ2-3; a weak D match, TRBD1 (6 bases). Looked up from germline, CDR1 is SGHNT and CDR2 is YYREEE (reference sequence). The CDR3 has 14 amino acids. With 1 base removed from V and 3 bases from J, the gap between germline ends came to 9 bases. DNA for the CDR3: TGTGCCAGCAGCTTGAGGCAGGGGACAGATACGCAGTATTTT. Translated: CASSLRQGTDTQYF. Full variable domain (remainder filled in from reference TRBV5-4 and TRBJ2-3): ETGVTQSPTHLIKTRGQQVTLRCSSQSGHNTVSWYQQALGQGPQFIFQYYREEENGRGNFPPRFSGLQFPNYSSELNVNALELDDSALYLCASSLRQGTDTQYFGPGTRLTVL.

In its sample, this clonotype was seen many times. The CDR3 is CASRKTSGSVQDTQYF. The CDR3 nucleotides read TGTGCCAGCAGAAAGACTAGCGGGAGTGTTCAAGATACGCAGTATTTT. The rearrangement links TRBV19 to TRBJ2-3; 12 nucleotides line up with TRBD2. The germline V gene has CDR1 LNHDA and CDR2 SQIVND (reference sequence). This CDR3 comprises 16 residues. Losses at the gene ends were 9 bases for V and 5 bases for J; bases not matched to a gene: 12.

This clonotype was counted many times. The chain recombines TRBV12-5 with TRBJ1-1; TRBD1 might be the D (6 bases). V was clipped by 3 bases and J by 0 bases, with 17 bases between them. CDR3 length: 17 amino acids. Germline assignment: CDR1 LGHNT and CDR2 FRNRAP. The CDR3 loop is CASGFVTGPRMNTEAFF. CDR3 in DNA: TGTGCTAGTGGTTTCGTGACAGGACCCCGCATGAACACTGAAGCTTTCTTT. The variable domain in full, completed from reference TRBV12-5 and TRBJ1-1, reads DARVTQTPRHKVTEMGQEVTMRCQPILGHNTVFWYRQTMMQGLELLAYFRNRAPLDDSGMPKDRFSAEMPDATLATLKIQPSEPRDSAVYFCASGFVTGPRMNTEAFFGQGTRLTVV.

This clonotype was seen many times. The chain links TRBV20-1 to TRBJ1-5; D is possibly TRBD1 (5 bases). This CDR3 contains 15 residues. The germline V and J ends were trimmed by 3 bases and 3 bases, with 15 bases remaining between them. CDR1 DFQATT and CDR2 SNEGSKA come from the germline V gene (reference sequence). CDR3 bases: TGCAGTGCTAGCACCCAGGGCCTACCCAATCAGCCCCAGCATTTT. Its translation is CSASTQGLPNQPQHF.

This rearrangement joins TRBV19 to TRBJ2-3, with 10 bases lining up with TRBD1. V dropped 5 bases and J dropped 4; count of bases not matched to a gene: 6. The V gene's germline CDR1 is LNHDA and CDR2 SQIVND (reference sequence). The CDR3 contains 15 residues. CDR3 sequence reads: CASSQTGGKSDTQYF. CDR3 nucleotide sequence: TGTGCCAGTAGTCAGACAGGGGGCAAGTCAGATACGCAGTATTTT.

About this clonotype: This could be a read error, since a much larger clone is one nucleotide away. This chain uses TRBV29-1 with TRBJ2-2; either TRBD1 or TRBD2 may supply D (5 bases each). In germline, CDR1 is SQVTM, CDR2 ANQGSEA. Trimming removed 3 bases from V and 5 bases from J, with 13 bases in between. The CDR3 spans 14 residues. CDR3 in amino acids: CSVDYPGRTGELFF. The CDR3 DNA follows: TGCAGCGTTGACTATCCGGGGCGGACCGGGGAGCTGTTTTTT.

V is TRBV19 and J is TRBJ1-5; 9 bases are a match to TRBD1. Germline-derived CDR1 and CDR2 are LNHDA and SQIVND (reference sequence). The ends lost 5 bases at V and 4 bases at J; junction bases unmatched: 12. The CDR3 spans 17 residues. The CDR3 loop reads CASSPGQGKGSNQPQHF. Written as DNA, the CDR3 is TGTGCCAGTAGTCCCGGACAGGGGAAGGGGTCAAATCAGCCCCAGCATTTT.

Written as DNA, the CDR3 is TGCAGCGTTGTCGTACAGGGGTACAATGAGCAGTTCTTC. Protein product: CSVVVQGYNEQFF. This chain connects TRBV29-1 to TRBJ2-1, with 7 positions matching TRBD1. Trimming cost V 4 bases and J 4 bases; bases outside gene matches: 4. The CDR3 spans 13 residues. Germline V gives CDR1 SQVTM, CDR2 ANQGSEA.

This clonotype was counted at least ten times. The chain recombines TRBV6-4 with TRBJ2-3; 8 nucleotides match TRBD2. The germline V gene has CDR1 MRHNA and CDR2 SNTAGT. Trimming cost V 5 bases and J 1 base; bases outside gene matches: 2. CDR3 size: 14 residues. CDR3 sequence: CASSRAGGTDTQYF. CDR3 coding DNA: TGTGCCAGCAGTAGAGCGGGGGGCACAGATACGCAGTATTTT.

This clonotype is medium-sized within its sample. The chain combines TRBV20-1 with TRBJ2-3, with 10 bases aligning to TRBD2. The CDR3 loop spans 15 amino acids. Germline CDR1 DFQATT, CDR2 SNEGSKA (reference sequence). V lost 6 bases to trimming and J lost 4 bases; unmatched junction nucleotides: 10. The CDR3 DNA reads TGCAGTGCGAGCAGCGGGAGGGCCATAGCAGATACGCAGTATTTT. Translation: CSASSGRAIADTQYF.

This clonotype was seen ten or more times. This rearrangement joins TRBV20-1 to TRBJ1-1, with 10 bases matching TRBD1. CDR3 size: 12 residues. Losses at the gene ends were 5 bases for V and 4 bases for J; bases not matched to a gene: 1. Germline CDR1 is DFQATT and CDR2 is SNEGSKA (reference sequence). The CDR3 nucleotides read TGCAGTGCTTGGACAGGGGGCACTGAAGCTTTCTTT. Residues: CSAWTGGTEAFF.

This clonotype was counted ten times or more. The chain recombines TRBV20-1 with TRBJ1-3; D possibly corresponds to TRBD1 (6 bases). CDR1 and CDR2 (germline): DFQATT, SNEGSKA (reference sequence). This CDR3 comprises 14 residues. V was clipped by 4 bases and J by 4 bases, with 14 bases between them. CDR3 protein: CSATITGSGNTIYF. The CDR3 bases are TGCAGTGCTACAATCACAGGGTCGGGAAACACCATATATTTT.

Sample share makes this clonotype medium-sized (0.01 to 0.1%). The rearrangement uses TRBV27 and TRBJ1-5; no clear D. V was clipped by 5 bases and J by 3 bases, with 14 bases between them. This CDR3 contains 15 residues. Germline V gene sequence: CDR1 MNHEY, CDR2 SMNVEV (reference sequence). The CDR3 is CASSPSSEDNQPQHF. CDR3 DNA: TGTGCCAGCAGTCCCTCCTCCGAGGACAATCAGCCCCAGCATTTT.

This clonotype was counted only a few times. The CDR3 DNA follows: TGTGCCAGCAGGTGGACAGGTGAGGCACTAGCGGGAGTTCCGAATGAGCAGTTCTTC. Encoded protein: CASRWTGEALAGVPNEQFF. This rearrangement joins TRBV2 to TRBJ2-1; the match to TRBD2 covers 11 bases. CDR1 is SNHLY, CDR2 FYNNEI, per germline. With V trimmed by 6 bases and J by 7 bases, 20 bases remained unmatched. CDR3 length: 19 amino acids.

This chain uses TRBV3-1 with TRBJ2-7; D is undetermined. Trimming cost V 1 base and J 2 bases, with 9 bases left between them. This CDR3 contains 14 residues. The germline gives CDR1 LGHDT, CDR2 YNNKEL (reference sequence). The CDR3 DNA is TGTGCCAGCAGCCAAGCCTCAGGCCCCTACGAGCAGTACTTC. It yields the protein CASSQASGPYEQYF.